The present entry profiles one T cell receptor beta chain with its context. Assay: immunoSEQ multiplex PCR; the TCRdb copy retains only in-frame clones and omits some. The sample lists millions of clones; roughly 95% were seen once. This entry is derived from a study of shared clonotypes between healthy human individuals. Germline V lookup: CDR1 SGHNT, CDR2 YYREEE (reference sequence). Losses at the gene ends were 5 bases for V and 4 bases for J; bases not matched to a gene: 10. The CDR3 contains 15 residues. Sequenced input: naive CD4+ T cells sorted from blood. As to subset: CD45RA+ positively selected. The rearrangement joins TRBV5-4 to TRBJ2-7, with TRBD1 matching over 9 bases. The TCR was taken from a man aged 18 to 30 in good health. CDR3 residues: CASSPGTGRGYEQYF. CDR3 coding DNA: TGTGCCAGCAGTCCCGGGACAGGGAGAGGTTACGAGCAGTACTTC.